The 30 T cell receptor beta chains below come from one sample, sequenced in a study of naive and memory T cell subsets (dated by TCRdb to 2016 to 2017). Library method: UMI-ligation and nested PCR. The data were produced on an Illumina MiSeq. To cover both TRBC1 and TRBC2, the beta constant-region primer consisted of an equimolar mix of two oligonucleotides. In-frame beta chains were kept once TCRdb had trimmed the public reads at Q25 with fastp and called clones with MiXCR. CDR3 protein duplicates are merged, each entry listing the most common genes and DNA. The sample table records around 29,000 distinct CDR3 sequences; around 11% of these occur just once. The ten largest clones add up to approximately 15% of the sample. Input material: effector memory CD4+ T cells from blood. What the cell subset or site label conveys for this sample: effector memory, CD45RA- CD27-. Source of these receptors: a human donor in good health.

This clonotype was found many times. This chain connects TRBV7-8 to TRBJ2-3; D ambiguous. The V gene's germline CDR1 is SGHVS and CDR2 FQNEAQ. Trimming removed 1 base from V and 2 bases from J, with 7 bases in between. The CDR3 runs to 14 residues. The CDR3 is CASSLVLNTDTQYF. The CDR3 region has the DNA TGTGCCAGCAGCTTAGTACTAAACACAGATACGCAGTATTTT.

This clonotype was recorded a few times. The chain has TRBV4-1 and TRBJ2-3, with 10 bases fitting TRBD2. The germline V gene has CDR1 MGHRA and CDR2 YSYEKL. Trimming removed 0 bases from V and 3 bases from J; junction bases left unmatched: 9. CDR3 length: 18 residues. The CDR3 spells CASSQDPSGRHGTDTQYF. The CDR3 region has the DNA TGCGCCAGCAGCCAAGACCCTAGCGGGAGACATGGTACAGATACGCAGTATTTT.

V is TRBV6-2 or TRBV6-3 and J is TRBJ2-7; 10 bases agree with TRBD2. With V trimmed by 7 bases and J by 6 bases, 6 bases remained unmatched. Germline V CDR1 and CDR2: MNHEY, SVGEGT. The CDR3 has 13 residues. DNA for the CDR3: TGTGCCAGCAACAGCGGGAGGGAGGTCGAGCAGTACTTC. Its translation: CASNSGREVEQYF.

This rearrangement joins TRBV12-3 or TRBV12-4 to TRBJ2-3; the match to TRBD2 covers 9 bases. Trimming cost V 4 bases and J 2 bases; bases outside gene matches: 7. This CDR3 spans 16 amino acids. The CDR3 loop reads CASSSTGTSPTDTQYF. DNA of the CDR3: TGTGCCAGCAGTTCAACCGGGACTAGCCCCACAGATACGCAGTATTTT.

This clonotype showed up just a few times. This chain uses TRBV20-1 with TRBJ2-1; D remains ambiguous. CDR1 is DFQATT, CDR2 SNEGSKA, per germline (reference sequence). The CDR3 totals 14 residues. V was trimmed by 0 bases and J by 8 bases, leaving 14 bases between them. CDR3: CSARDPTFIDEQFF. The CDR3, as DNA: TGCAGTGCTAGAGATCCGACTTTCATCGATGAGCAGTTCTTC.

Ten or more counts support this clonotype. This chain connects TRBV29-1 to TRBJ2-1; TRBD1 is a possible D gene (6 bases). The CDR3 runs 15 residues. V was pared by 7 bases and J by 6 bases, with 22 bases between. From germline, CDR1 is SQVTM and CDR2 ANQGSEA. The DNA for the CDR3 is TGCAGCGCACTTGTGGGGGCGGTGTCTTTCAATGAGCAGTTCTTC. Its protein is CSALVGAVSFNEQFF.

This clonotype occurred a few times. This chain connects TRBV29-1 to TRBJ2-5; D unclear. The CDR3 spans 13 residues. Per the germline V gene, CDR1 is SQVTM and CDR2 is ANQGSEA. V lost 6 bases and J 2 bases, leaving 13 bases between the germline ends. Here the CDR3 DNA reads TGCAGCGTCCCAAGGGCCCCTCAAGAGACCCAGTACTTC. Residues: CSVPRAPQETQYF.

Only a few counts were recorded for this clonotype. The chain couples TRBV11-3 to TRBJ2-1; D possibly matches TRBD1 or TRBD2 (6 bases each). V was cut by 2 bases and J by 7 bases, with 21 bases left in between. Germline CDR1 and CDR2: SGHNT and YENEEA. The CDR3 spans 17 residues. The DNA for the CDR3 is TGTGCCAGCAGCTTAACTCGGGGGCGGAAGCGATCTAATGAGCAGTTCTTC. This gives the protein CASSLTRGRKRSNEQFF. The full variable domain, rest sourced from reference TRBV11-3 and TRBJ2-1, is EAGVVQSPRYKIIEKKQPVAFWCNPISGHNTLYWYLQNLGQGPELLIRYENEEAVDDSQLPKDRFSAERLKGVDSTLKIQPAELGDSAVYLCASSLTRGRKRSNEQFFGPGTRLTVL.

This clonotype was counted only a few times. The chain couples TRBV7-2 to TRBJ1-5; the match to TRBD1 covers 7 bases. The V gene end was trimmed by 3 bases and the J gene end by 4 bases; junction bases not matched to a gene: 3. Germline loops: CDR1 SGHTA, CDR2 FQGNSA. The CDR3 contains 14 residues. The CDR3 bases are TGTGCCAGCAGCTTCGACAGGGCTAATCAGCCCCAGCATTTT. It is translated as CASSFDRANQPQHF.

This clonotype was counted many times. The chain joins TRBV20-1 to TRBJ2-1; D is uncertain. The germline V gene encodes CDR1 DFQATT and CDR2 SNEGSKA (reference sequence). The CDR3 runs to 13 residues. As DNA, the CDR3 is TGCCCACCGAGGCCCCGTTCCTACAATGAGCAGTTCTTC. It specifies CPPRPRSYNEQFF.

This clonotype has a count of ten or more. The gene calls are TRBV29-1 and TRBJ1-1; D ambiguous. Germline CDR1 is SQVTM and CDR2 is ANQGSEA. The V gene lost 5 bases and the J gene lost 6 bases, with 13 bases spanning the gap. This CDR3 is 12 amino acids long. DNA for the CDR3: TGCAGCGTTAGGAGCAGTTCCTCTGAAGCTTTCTTT. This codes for CSVRSSSSEAFF.

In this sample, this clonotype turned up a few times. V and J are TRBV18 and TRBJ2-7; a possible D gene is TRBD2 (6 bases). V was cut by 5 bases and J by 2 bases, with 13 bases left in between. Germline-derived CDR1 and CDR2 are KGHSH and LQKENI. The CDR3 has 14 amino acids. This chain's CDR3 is CASSTGRGTYEQYF. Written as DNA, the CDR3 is TGTGCCAGCTCAACCGGCCGGGGGACCTACGAGCAGTACTTC.

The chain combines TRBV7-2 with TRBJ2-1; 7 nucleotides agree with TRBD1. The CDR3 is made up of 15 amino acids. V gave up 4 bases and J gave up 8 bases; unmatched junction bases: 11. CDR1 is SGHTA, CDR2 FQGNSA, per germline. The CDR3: CASSSGQSLGHEQFF. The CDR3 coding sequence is TGTGCCAGCAGCTCGGGACAGTCTCTTGGGCATGAGCAGTTCTTC.

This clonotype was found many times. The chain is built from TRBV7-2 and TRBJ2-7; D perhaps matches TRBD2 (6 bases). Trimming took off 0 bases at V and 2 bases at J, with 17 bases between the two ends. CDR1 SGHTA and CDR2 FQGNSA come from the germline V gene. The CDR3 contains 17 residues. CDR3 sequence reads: CASSLAGKTSTPYEQYF. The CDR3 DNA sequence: TGTGCCAGCAGCTTAGCTGGGAAGACTAGTACCCCCTACGAGCAGTACTTC.

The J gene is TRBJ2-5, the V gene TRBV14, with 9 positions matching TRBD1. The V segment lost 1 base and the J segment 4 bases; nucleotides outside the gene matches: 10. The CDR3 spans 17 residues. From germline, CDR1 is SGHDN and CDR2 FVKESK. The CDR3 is CASSQGTGVNIRETQYF. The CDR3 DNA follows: TGTGCCAGCAGCCAAGGGACAGGGGTCAATATCCGAGAGACCCAGTACTTC.

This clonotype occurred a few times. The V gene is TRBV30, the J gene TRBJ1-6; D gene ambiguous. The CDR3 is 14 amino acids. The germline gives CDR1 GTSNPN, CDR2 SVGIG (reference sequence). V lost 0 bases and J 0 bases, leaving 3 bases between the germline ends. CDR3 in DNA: TGTGCCTGGAGTGTTTACTCCTATAATTCACCCCTCCACTTT. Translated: CAWSVYSYNSPLHF.

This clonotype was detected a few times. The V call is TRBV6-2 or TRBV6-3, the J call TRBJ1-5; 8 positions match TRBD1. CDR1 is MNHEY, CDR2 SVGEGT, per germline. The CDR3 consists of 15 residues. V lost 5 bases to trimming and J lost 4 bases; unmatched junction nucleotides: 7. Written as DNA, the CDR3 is TGTGCCAGCAGTCGCCCCAGGGGGCAGAATCAGCCCCAGCATTTT. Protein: CASSRPRGQNQPQHF.

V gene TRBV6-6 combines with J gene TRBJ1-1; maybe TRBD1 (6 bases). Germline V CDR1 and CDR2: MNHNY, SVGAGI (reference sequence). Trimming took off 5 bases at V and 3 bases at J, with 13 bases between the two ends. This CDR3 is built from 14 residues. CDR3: CASSRRGGDTEAFF. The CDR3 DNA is TGTGCCAGCAGTCGGAGGGGGGGTGACACTGAAGCTTTCTTT.

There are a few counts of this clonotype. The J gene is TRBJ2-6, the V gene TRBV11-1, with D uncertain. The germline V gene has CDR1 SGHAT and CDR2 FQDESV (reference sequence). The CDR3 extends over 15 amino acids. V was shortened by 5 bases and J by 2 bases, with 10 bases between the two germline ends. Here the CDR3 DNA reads TGTGCCAGCAGCCTCACCGGGCCTGGGGCCAACGTCCTGACTTTC. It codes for CASSLTGPGANVLTF.

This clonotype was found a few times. The CDR3 nucleotides are TGTGCCAGCAGTTGGGAACAGGGGGTCGGTGGAAACACCATATATTTT. Protein sequence: CASSWEQGVGGNTIYF. V is TRBV12-3 or TRBV12-4 and J is TRBJ1-3; 8 bases are a match to TRBD1. J was trimmed by 3 bases and V by 4 bases; bases with no gene match: 8. The CDR3 has 16 residues.

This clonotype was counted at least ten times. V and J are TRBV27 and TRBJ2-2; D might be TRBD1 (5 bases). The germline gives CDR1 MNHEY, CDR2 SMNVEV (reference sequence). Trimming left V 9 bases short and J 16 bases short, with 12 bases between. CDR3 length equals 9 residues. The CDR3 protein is CASRQTEFF. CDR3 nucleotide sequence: TGTGCCAGTCGACAGACAGAGTTTTTT.

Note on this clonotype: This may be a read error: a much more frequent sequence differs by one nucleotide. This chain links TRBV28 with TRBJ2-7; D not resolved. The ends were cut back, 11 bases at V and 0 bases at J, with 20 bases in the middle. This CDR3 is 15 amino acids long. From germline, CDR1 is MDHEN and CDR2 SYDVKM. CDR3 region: CAVRKPGRSSYEQYF. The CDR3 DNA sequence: TGTGCCGTGCGGAAGCCAGGAAGGAGCTCCTACGAGCAGTACTTC.

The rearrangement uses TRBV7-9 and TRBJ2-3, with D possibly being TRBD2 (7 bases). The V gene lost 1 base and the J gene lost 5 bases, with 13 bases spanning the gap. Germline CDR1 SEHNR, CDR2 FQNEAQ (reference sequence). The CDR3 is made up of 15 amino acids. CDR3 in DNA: TGTGCCAGCAGCTTAGGCGGGGGCCTCGGAGATACGCAGTATTTT. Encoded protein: CASSLGGGLGDTQYF.

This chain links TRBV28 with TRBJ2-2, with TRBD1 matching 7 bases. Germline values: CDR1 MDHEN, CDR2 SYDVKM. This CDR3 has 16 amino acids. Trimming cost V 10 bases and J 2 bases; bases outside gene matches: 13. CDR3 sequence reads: CATYTRQGLNTGELFF. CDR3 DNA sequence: TGTGCCACCTATACCCGACAGGGCCTCAACACCGGGGAGCTGTTTTTT. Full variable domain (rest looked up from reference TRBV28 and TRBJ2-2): DVKVTQSSRYLVKRTGEKVFLECVQDMDHENMFWYRQDPGLGLRLIYFSYDVKMKEKGDIPEGYSVSREKKERFSLILESASTNQTSMYLCATYTRQGLNTGELFFGEGSRLTVL.

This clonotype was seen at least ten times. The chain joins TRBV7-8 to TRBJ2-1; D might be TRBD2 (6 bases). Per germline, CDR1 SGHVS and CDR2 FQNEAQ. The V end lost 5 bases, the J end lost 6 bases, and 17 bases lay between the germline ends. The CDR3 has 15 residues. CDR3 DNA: TGTGCCAGCAGCCATCGGAGGGAGAACGCCAATGAGCAGTTCTTC. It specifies CASSHRRENANEQFF.

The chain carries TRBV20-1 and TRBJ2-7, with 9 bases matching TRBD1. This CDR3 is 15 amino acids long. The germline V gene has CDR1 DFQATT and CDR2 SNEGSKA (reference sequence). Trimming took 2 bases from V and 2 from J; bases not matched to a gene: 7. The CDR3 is CSARKTGTGTYEQYF. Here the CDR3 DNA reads TGCAGTGCTAGAAAGACCGGGACAGGGACCTACGAGCAGTACTTC.

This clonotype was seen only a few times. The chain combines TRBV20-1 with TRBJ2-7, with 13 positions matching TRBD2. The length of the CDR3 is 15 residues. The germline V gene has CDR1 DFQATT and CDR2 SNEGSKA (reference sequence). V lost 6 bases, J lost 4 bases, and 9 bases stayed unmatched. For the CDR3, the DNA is TGCAGTGCCATCTCGGGGACTAGCGGGACATACGAGCAGTACTTC. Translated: CSAISGTSGTYEQYF.

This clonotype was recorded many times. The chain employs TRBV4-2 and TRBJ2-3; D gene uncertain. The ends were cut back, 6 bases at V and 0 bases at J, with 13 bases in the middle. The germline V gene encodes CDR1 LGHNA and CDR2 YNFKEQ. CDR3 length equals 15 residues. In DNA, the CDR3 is TGTGCCAGCAGGCAGGACGGCCCTAGCACAGATACGCAGTATTTT. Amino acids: CASRQDGPSTDTQYF.

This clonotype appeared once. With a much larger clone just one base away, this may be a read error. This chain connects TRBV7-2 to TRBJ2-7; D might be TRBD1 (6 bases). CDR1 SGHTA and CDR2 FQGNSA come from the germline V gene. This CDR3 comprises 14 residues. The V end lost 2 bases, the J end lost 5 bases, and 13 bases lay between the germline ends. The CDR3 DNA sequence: TGTGCCAGCAGCTTAACCGAACAGGGAGACGAGCAGTACTTC. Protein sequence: CASSLTEQGDEQYF.

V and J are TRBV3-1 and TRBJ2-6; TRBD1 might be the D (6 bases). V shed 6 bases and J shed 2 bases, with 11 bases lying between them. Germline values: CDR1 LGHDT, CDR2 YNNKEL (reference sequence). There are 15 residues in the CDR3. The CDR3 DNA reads TGTGCCAGCAGACAGGGTTTAGCTGGGGCCAACGTCCTGACTTTC. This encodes CASRQGLAGANVLTF.